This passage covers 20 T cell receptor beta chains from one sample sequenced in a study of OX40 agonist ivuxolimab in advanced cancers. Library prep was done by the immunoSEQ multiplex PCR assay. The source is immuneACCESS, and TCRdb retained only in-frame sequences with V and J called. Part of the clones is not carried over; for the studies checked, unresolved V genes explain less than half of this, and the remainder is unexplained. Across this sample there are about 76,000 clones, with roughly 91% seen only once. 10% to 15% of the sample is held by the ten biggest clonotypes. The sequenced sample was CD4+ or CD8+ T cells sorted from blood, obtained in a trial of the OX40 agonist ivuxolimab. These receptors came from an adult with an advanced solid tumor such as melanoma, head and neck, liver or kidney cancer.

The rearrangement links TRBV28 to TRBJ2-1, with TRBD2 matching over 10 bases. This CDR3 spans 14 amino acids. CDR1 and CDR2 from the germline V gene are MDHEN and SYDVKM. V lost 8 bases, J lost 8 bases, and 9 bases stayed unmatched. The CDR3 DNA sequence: TGTGCCAGCGCCTCTAGCGGGAGCGGCGATGAGCAGTTCTTC. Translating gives CASASSGSGDEQFF.

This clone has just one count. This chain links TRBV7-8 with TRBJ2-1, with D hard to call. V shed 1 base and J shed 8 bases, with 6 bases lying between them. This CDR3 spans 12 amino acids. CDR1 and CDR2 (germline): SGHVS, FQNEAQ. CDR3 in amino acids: CASSLVGDEQFF. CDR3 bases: TGTGCCAGCAGCTTAGTAGGCGATGAGCAGTTCTTC.

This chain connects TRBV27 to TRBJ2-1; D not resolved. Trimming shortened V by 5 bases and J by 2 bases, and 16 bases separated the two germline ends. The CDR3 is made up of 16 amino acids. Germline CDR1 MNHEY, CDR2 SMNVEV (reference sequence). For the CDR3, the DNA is TGTGCCAGCAGTATCAATAGGGTAGTTGCCTACAATGAGCAGTTCTTC. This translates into CASSINRVVAYNEQFF.

The CDR3 region has the DNA TGCGCCAGCAGTTCCGGGACAGTCTCTGGAAACACCATATATTTT. It codes for CASSSGTVSGNTIYF. J is TRBJ1-3 and V is TRBV5-1; 7 nucleotides agree with TRBD1. J gave up 0 bases and V 5 bases, and 5 bases lay outside the gene matches. The CDR3 is 15 residues long. The V gene's germline CDR1 is SGHRS and CDR2 YFSETQ.

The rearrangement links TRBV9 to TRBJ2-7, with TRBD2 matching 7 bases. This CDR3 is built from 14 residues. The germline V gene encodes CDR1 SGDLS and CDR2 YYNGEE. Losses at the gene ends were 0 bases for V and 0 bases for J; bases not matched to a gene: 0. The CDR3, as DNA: TGTGCCAGCAGCGTAGAGCGGGACTCCTACGAGCAGTACTTC. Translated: CASSVERDSYEQYF.

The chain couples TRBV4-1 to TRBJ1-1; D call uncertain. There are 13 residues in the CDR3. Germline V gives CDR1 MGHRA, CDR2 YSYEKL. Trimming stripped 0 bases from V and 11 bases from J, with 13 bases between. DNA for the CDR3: TGCGCCAGCAGCCAAGAGGGTGTCGGTGGGGCTTTCTTT. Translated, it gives CASSQEGVGGAFF.

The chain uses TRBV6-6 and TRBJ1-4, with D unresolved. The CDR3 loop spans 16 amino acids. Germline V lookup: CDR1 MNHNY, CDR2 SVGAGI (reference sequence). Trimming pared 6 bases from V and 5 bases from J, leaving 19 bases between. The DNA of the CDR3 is TGTGCCAGCAGCTCCCCCTCGACGGTAGAGAATGAAAAACTGTTTTTT. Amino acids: CASSSPSTVENEKLFF.

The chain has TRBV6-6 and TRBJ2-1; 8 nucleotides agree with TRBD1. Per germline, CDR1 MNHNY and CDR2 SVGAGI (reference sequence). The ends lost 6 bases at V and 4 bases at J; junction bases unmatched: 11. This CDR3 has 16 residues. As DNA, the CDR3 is TGTGCCAGCAGGTTAACCGGGACAGGAGTATACAATGAGCAGTTCTTC. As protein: CASRLTGTGVYNEQFF.

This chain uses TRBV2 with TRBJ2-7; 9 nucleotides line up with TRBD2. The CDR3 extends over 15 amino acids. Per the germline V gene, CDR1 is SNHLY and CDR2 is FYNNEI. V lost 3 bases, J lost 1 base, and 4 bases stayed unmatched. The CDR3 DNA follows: TGTGCCAGCAGTGATTCGACTAGCGGATCCTACGAGCAGTACTTC. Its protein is CASSDSTSGSYEQYF.

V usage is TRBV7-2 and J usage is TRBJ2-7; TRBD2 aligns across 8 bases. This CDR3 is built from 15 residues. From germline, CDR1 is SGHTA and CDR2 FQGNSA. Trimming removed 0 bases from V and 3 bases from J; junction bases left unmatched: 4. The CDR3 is CASSLARGAVYEQYF. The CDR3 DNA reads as TGTGCCAGCAGCTTAGCGCGGGGGGCGGTCTACGAGCAGTACTTC.

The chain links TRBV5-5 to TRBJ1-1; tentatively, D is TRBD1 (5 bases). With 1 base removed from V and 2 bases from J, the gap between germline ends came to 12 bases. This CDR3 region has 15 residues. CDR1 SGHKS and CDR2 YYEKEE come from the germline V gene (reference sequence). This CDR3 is CASSLMGPRNTEAFF. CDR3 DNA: TGTGCCAGCAGCTTGATGGGACCCCGTAACACTGAAGCTTTCTTT.

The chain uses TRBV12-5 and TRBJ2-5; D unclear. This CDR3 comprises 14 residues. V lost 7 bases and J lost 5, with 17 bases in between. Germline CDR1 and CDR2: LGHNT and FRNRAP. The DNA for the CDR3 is TGTGCTAGTGCTCTACCTATCAGCTGGGAGACCCAGTACTTC. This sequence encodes CASALPISWETQYF. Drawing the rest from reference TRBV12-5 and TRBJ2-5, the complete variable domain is DARVTQTPRHKVTEMGQEVTMRCQPILGHNTVFWYRQTMMQGLELLAYFRNRAPLDDSGMPKDRFSAEMPDATLATLKIQPSEPRDSAVYFCASALPISWETQYFGPGTRLLVL.

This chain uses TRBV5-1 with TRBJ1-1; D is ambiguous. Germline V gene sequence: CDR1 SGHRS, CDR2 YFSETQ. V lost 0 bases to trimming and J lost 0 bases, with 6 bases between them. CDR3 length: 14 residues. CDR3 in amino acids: CASSLVTVNTEAFF. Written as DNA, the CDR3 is TGCGCCAGCAGCTTGGTAACCGTGAACACTGAAGCTTTCTTT.

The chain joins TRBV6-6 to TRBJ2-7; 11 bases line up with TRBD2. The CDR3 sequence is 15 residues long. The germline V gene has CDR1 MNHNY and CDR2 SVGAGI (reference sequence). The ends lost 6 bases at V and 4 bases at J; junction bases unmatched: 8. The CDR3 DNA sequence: TGTGCCAGCAGCTTACTAGCGGGAGTCGGGTACGAGCAGTACTTC. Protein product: CASSLLAGVGYEQYF.

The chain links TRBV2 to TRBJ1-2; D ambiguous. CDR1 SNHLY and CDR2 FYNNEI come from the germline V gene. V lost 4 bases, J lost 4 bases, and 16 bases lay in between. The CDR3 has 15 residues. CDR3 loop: CASSAGRNIPYGYTF. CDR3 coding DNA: TGTGCCAGCAGTGCCGGGAGAAACATCCCCTATGGCTACACCTTC. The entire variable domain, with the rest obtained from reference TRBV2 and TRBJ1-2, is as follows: EPEVTQTPSHQVTQMGQEVILRCVPISNHLYFYWYRQILGQKVEFLVSFYNNEISEKSEIFDDQFSVERPDGSNFTLKIRSTKLEDSAMYFCASSAGRNIPYGYTFGSGTRLTVV.

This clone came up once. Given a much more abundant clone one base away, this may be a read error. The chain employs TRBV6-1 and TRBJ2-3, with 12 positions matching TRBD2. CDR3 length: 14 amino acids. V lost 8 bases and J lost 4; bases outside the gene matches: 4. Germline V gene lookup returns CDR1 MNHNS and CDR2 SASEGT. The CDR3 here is CASRLAGEADTQYF. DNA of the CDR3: TGTGCCAGCCGACTAGCGGGAGAAGCAGATACGCAGTATTTT.

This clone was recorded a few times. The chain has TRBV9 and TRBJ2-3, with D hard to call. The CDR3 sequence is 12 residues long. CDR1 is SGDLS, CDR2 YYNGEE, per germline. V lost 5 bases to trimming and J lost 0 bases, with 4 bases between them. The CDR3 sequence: CASSFSTDTQYF. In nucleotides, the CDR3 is TGTGCCAGCAGTTTTAGCACAGATACGCAGTATTTT.

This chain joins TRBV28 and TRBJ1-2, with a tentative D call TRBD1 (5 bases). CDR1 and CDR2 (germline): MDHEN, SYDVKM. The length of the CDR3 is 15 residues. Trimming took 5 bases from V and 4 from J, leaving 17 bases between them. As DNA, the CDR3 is TGTGCCAGCAGTGCACCGGGGCCCTTAGGCTATGGCTACACCTTC. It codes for CASSAPGPLGYGYTF.

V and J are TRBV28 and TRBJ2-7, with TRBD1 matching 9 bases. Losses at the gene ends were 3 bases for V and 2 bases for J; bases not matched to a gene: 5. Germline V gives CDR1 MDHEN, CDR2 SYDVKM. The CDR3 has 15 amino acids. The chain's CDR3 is CASSLIGTGTYEQYF. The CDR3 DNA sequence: TGTGCCAGCAGTTTGATCGGGACAGGGACCTACGAGCAGTACTTC. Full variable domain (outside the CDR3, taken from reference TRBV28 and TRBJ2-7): DVKVTQSSRYLVKRTGEKVFLECVQDMDHENMFWYRQDPGLGLRLIYFSYDVKMKEKGDIPEGYSVSREKKERFSLILESASTNQTSMYLCASSLIGTGTYEQYFGPGTRLTVT.

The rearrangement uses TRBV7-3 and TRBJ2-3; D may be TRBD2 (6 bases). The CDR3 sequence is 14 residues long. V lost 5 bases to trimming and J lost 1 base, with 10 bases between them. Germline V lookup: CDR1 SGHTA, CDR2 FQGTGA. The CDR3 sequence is CASSPGTGTDTQYF. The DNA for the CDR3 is TGTGCCAGCAGCCCAGGGACTGGCACAGATACGCAGTATTTT.